This record looks at one T cell receptor (beta chain) sequence and its context. Antigen specificity is unknown. The junction differs from germline at one of its ends, possibly a read error. This sample includes further DNA sequences coding for the same CDR3. Germline V gene lookup returns CDR1 KGHSH and CDR2 LQKENI. CDR3 length: 15 residues. TCRdb's copy holds only in-frame clones and misses some; the assay was immunoSEQ multiplex PCR. The table lists 70,000 to 100,000 clones, 80% to 85% of them singletons. These data belong to a study of OX40 agonist ivuxolimab in advanced cancers. The wider study: Three individuals attained partial responses, comprising one hepatocellular carcinoma case and two cutaneous melanoma cases.

Study results and caveats: Doses of 0.1 to 3.0 mg/kg were accompanied by clonal expansion of CD4+ and CD8+ blood T cells by week 6.

This sequence originates from an adult with an advanced solid tumor such as melanoma, head and neck, liver or kidney cancer. V usage is TRBV18 and J usage is TRBJ2-7; 10 bases match TRBD1. The material was CD4+ or CD8+ T cells sorted from blood, obtained in a trial of the OX40 agonist ivuxolimab. In nucleotides, the CDR3 is TGCGCCAGCTCACCACCGGGACAGGGGTCGCTCGAGCAGTACTTC. This sequence encodes CASSPPGQGSLEQYF.